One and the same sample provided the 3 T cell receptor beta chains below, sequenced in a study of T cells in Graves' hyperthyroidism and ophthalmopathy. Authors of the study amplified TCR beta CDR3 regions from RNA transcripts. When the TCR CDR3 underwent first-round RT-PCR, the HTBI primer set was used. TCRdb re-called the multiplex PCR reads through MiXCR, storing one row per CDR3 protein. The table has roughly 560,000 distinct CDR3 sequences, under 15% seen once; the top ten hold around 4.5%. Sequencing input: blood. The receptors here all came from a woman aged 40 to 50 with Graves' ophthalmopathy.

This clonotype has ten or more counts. CDR3 sequence reads: CASGLAGGFGELFF. In nucleotides, the CDR3 is TGTGCCAGCGGACTAGCGGGAGGGTTCGGGGAGCTGTTTTTT. The chain carries TRBV12-3 or TRBV12-4 and TRBJ2-2, with 15 bases identical to TRBD2. There are 14 residues in the CDR3. V trimming: 8 bases; J trimming: 7 bases; junction bases outside the gene matches: 2.

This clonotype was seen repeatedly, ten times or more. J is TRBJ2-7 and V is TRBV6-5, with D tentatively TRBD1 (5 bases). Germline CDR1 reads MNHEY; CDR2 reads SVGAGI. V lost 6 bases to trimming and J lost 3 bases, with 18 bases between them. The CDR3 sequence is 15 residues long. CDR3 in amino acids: CASRPSLGQYYEQYF. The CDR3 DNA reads TGTGCCAGCAGGCCCTCCTTGGGGCAGTACTACGAGCAGTACTTC.

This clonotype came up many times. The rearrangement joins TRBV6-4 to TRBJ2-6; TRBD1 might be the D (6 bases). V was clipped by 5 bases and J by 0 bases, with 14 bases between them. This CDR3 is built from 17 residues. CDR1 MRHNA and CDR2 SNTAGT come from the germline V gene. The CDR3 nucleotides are TGTGCCAGCAGTCCCTCGGGACACCTCTCTGGGGCCAACGTCCTGACTTTC. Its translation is CASSPSGHLSGANVLTF.